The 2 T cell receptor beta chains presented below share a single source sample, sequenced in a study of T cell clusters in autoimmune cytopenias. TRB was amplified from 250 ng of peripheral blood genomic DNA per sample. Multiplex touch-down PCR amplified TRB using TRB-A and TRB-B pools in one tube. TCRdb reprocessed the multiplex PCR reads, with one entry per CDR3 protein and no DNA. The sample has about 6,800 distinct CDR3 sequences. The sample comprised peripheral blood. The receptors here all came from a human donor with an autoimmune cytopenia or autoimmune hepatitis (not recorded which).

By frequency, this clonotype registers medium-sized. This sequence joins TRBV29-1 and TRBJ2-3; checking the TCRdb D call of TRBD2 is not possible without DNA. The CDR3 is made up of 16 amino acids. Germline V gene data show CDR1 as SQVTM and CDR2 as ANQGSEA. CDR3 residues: CSVPTPSGLAGDTQYF.

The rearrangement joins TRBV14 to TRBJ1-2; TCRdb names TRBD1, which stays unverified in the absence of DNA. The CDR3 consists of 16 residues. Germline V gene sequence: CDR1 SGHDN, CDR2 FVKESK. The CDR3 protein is CASSHQGRGFDYGYTF.